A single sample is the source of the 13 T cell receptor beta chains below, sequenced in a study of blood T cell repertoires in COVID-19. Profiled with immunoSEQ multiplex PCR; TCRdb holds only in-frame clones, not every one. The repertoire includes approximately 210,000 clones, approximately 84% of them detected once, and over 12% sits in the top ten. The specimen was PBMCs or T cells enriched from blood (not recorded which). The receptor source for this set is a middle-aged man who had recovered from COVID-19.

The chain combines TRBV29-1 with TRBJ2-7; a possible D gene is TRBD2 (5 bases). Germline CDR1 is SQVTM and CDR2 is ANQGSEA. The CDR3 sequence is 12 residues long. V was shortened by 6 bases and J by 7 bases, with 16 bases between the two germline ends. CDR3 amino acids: CSVGSFSREQYF. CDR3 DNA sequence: TGCAGCGTGGGGAGTTTTAGTCGGGAGCAGTACTTC.

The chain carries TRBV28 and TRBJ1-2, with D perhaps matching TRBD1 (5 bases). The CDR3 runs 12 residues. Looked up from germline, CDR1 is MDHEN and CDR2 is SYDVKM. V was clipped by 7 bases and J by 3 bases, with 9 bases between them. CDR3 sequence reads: CASTEGYYGYTF. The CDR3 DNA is TGTGCCAGCACGGAGGGGTACTATGGCTACACCTTC.

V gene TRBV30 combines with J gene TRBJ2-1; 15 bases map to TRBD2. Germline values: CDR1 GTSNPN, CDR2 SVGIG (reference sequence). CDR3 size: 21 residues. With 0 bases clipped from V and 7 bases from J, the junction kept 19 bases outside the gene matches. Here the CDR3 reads CAWSVSPFGRAGTSGRNEQFF. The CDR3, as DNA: TGTGCCTGGAGTGTTAGTCCCTTCGGTCGAGCCGGGACTAGCGGGAGGAATGAGCAGTTCTTC.

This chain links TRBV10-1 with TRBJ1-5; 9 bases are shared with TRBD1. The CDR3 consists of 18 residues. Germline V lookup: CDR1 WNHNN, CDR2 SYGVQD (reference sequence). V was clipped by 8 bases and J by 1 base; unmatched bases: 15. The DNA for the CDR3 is TGCGCCAGCCAACCCGGGACAGGGCCGATCCTGAGCAATCAGCCCCAGCATTTT. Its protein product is CASQPGTGPILSNQPQHF.

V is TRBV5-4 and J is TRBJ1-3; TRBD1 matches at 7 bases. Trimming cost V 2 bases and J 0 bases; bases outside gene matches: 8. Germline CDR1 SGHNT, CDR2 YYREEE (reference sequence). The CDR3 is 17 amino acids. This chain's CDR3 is CASSLGDSEGSGNTIYF. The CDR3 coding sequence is TGTGCCAGCAGCTTAGGGGACAGCGAAGGCTCTGGAAACACCATATATTTT.

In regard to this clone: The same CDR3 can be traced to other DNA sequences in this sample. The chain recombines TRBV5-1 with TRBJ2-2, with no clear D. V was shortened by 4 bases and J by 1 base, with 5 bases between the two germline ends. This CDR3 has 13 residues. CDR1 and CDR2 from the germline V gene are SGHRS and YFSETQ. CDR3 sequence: CASSLRNTGELFF. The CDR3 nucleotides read TGCGCCAGCAGCCTCCGGAACACCGGGGAGCTGTTTTTT.

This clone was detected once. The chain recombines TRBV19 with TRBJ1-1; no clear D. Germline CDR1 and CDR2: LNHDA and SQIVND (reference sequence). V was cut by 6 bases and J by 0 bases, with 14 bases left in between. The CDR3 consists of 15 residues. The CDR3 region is CASRDGRGMNTEAFF. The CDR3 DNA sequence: TGTGCCAGTAGGGATGGACGGGGAATGAACACTGAAGCTTTCTTT.

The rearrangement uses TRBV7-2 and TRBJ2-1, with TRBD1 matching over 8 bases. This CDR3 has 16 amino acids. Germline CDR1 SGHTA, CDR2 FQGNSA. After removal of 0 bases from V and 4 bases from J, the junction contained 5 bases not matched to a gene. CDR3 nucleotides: TGTGCCAGCAGCTTAGCGGGACAGGTGGATTACAATGAGCAGTTCTTC. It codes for CASSLAGQVDYNEQFF. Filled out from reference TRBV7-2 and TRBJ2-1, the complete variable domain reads GAGVSQSPSNKVTEKGKDVELRCDPISGHTALYWYRQSLGQGLEFLIYFQGNSAPDKSGLPSDRFSAERTGGSVSTLTIQRTQQEDSAVYLCASSLAGQVDYNEQFFGPGTRLTVL.

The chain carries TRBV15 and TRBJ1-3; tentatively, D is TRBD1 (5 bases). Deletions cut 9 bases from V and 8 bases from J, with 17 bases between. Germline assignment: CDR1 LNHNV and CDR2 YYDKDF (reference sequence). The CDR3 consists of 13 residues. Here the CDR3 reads CATTTPEGHTIYF. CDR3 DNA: TGTGCCACTACCACCCCGGAGGGGCACACCATATATTTT.

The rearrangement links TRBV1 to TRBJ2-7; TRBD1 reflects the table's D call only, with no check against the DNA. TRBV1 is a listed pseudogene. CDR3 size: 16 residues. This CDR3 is CTSSHKSYRPSNEQYF. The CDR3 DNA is TGCACCAGCAGCCATAAGAGCTACAGGCCCTCGAACGAGCAGTACTTC.

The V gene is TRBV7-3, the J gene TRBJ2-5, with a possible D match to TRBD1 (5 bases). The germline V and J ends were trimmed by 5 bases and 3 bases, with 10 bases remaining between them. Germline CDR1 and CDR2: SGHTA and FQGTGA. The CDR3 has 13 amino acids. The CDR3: CASSRGAEETQYF. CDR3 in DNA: TGTGCCAGCAGCCGTGGGGCTGAAGAGACCCAGTACTTC. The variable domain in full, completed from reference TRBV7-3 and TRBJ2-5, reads GAGVSQTPSNKVTEKGKYVELRCDPISGHTALYWYRQSLGQGPEFLIYFQGTGAADDSGLPNDRFFAVRPEGSVSTLKIQRTERGDSAVYLCASSRGAEETQYFGPGTRLLVL.

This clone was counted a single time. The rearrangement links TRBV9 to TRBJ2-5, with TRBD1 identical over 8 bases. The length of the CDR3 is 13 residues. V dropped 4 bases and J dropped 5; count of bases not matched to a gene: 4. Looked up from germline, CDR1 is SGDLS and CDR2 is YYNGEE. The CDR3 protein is CASSRQGSETQYF. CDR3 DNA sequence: TGTGCCAGCAGCCGACAGGGGTCCGAGACCCAGTACTTC.

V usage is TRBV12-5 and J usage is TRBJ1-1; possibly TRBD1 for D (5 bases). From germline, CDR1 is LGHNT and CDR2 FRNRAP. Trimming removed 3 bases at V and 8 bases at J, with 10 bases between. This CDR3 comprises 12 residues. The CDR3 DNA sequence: TGTGCTAGTGGTTTAGGGAGGGGCGAAGCTTTCTTT. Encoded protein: CASGLGRGEAFF.